Sequencing of this T cell receptor (beta chain) was carried out in a study of pediatric ulcerative colitis. Rectal tissue came from one to two pinch biopsies taken at colonoscopy. As to this clone: The antigen is undetermined.

Here immunoSEQ multiplex PCR was the method, and the copy in TCRdb shows in-frame clones only, minus some. The sample contains tens of thousands of clones, about 78% of which appear only once. Study-wide findings and caveats: Clonal expansions reduced rectal repertoire diversity in acute severe colitis. Repertoires came from total lymphocyte DNA, so rare subsets like regulatory T cells may be missed. Compared with controls, ulcerative colitis showed greater blood-rectum clone sharing. All ulcerative colitis patients, but no controls, carried two rectal clonotypes.

The sequenced material came from gut tissue. The TCR comes from a girl aged 5-17 years with moderate ulcerative colitis.

CDR3 sequence reads: CASSLGDRAHYGYTF. CDR3 DNA sequence: TGTGCCAGCAGCCTAGGGGACAGGGCCCACTATGGCTACACCTTC. The genes are TRBV5-6 and TRBJ1-2, with 9 nucleotides matching TRBD1. From germline, CDR1 is SGHDT and CDR2 YYEEEE. CDR3 size: 15 residues. V trimming: 4 bases; J trimming: 3 bases; junction bases outside the gene matches: 7.